This entry concerns a single T cell receptor beta chain. This entry belongs to a study of blood T cell repertoires in COVID-19. Study-wide background: The United States, Italy and Spain provided the acute and convalescent COVID-19 samples.

In the study's own analysis: Reference gene primer amplification in the assay estimated nucleated cell counts. Clones were sequenced by immunoSEQ multiplex PCR, and TCRdb holds only the in-frame ones, with some missing. The V and J calls and clone size are taken from that table; D and trimming were inferred from the DNA. Of 25,000 to 30,000 clones listed, 70% to 90% are singletons. The source material was peripheral blood. The sequence came from a human donor in a cohort sampled during active COVID-19.

As DNA, the CDR3 is TGTGCCAGTAGTACTCAGGGGATTAACACTGAAGCTTTCTTT. It codes for CASSTQGINTEAFF. The rearrangement uses TRBV19 and TRBJ1-1; a possible D gene is TRBD1 (6 bases). Germline values: CDR1 LNHDA, CDR2 SQIVND (reference sequence). The ends were cut back, 4 bases at V and 2 bases at J, with 11 bases in the middle. The CDR3 is made up of 14 amino acids.